This T cell receptor beta chain originates from a study of blood T cell repertoires in COVID-19. CDR1 and CDR2 from the germline V gene are SGHTA and FQGNSA. With 0 bases removed from V and 7 bases from J, the gap between germline ends came to 6 bases. The CDR3 runs 13 residues. This clone was counted a few times. The table came from immunoSEQ multiplex PCR; TCRdb's copy has only in-frame clones and leaves some out. Of around 400,000 clones listed, roughly nine tenths are singletons. The material sequenced was PBMCs or T cells enriched from blood (not recorded which). The chain links TRBV7-2 to TRBJ2-2; D remains unclear. This TCR was sampled from a woman aged 30 to 39 who had recovered from COVID-19. The CDR3 sequence is CASSLASYGELFF. The CDR3 nucleotides are TGTGCCAGCAGCTTAGCGAGTTACGGGGAGCTGTTTTTT.